Each of the 15 T cell receptor beta chains below was sequenced from the same sample in a study of shared clonotypes between healthy human individuals. Profiling relied on immunoSEQ multiplex PCR, and the TCRdb table lists in-frame clones only, not all of them. Here the sample spans fewer than 850,000 clones, around 91% being singletons. Sequenced material: memory CD8+ T cells from PBMCs. The subset is: CD45RO+ cells pooled with CCR7-negative TemRA cells. The receptors here all came from a man between 18 and 35 years old in good health. Some clones in this sample may be carry-over from other donors' samples.

This chain joins TRBV12-5 and TRBJ2-3; no reliable D call. CDR1 LGHNT and CDR2 FRNRAP come from the germline V gene. This CDR3 is built from 13 residues. V lost 1 base to trimming and J lost 1 base, with 3 bases between them. CDR3: CASGLDGTDTQYF. CDR3 in DNA: TGTGCTAGTGGTTTGGACGGCACAGATACGCAGTATTTT.

The chain carries TRBV19 and TRBJ1-5, with TRBD1 as a possible D gene (6 bases). There are 15 residues in the CDR3. Germline CDR1 is LNHDA and CDR2 is SQIVND (reference sequence). V was trimmed by 5 bases and J by 5 bases, leaving 16 bases between them. CDR3 amino acids: CASSSGHTIDQPQHF. The CDR3 DNA reads TGTGCCAGTAGTTCGGGACATACCATTGATCAGCCCCAGCATTTT.

The V and J genes are TRBV4-2 and TRBJ2-1; D possibly uses TRBD1 or TRBD2 (5 bases each). V lost 1 base, J lost 1 base, and 14 bases lay in between. The CDR3 totals 17 residues. Per germline, CDR1 LGHNA and CDR2 YNFKEQ. Here the CDR3 DNA reads TGTGCCAGCAGCCAAGTGTTTCGGGACGCTTCCTACAATGAGCAGTTCTTC. Its protein product is CASSQVFRDASYNEQFF.

The rearrangement links TRBV9 to TRBJ2-1; possibly TRBD1 or TRBD2 for D (5 bases each). The V gene's germline CDR1 is SGDLS and CDR2 YYNGEE. V was cut by 2 bases and J by 12 bases, with 21 bases left in between. The CDR3 loop spans 15 amino acids. The DNA for the CDR3 is TGTGCCAGCAGCGTCAACACCGGGACCCCAATCCGGCAGTTCTTC. Translated, it gives CASSVNTGTPIRQFF.

This chain joins TRBV7-9 and TRBJ2-2; perhaps D is TRBD1 or TRBD2 (5 bases each). The CDR3 totals 14 residues. Germline V gene data show CDR1 as SEHNR and CDR2 as FQNEAQ (reference sequence). V shed 6 bases and J shed 4 bases, with 12 bases lying between them. The CDR3 sequence is CASRVTGTTGELFF. In DNA, the CDR3 is TGTGCCAGCAGGGTGACCGGGACCACCGGGGAGCTGTTTTTT. The whole variable domain, remainder taken from reference TRBV7-9 and TRBJ2-2, is DTGVSQNPRHKITKRGQNVTFRCDPISEHNRLYWYRQTLGQGPEFLTYFQNEAQLEKSRLLSDRFSAERPKGSFSTLEIQRTEQGDSAMYLCASRVTGTTGELFFGEGSRLTVL.

The CDR3, as DNA: TGCAGCGGCCACAGAAGCTCCTACAATGAGCAGTTCTTC. It yields the protein CSGHRSSYNEQFF. The chain has TRBV29-1 and TRBJ2-1; unclear D gene. This CDR3 is built from 13 residues. Germline-derived CDR1 and CDR2 are SQVTM and ANQGSEA. Trimming cost V 7 bases and J 0 bases, with 10 bases left between them.

The V call is TRBV27, the J call TRBJ2-7; 7 nucleotides align to TRBD2. The germline V gene encodes CDR1 MNHEY and CDR2 SMNVEV (reference sequence). Trimming cost V 6 bases and J 9 bases; bases outside gene matches: 8. CDR3 length equals 12 residues. The CDR3: CASSPGLVGQYF. For the CDR3, the DNA is TGTGCCAGCAGCCCTGGACTAGTAGGGCAGTACTTC.

J is TRBJ2-7 and V is TRBV28, with D perhaps matching TRBD1 or TRBD2 (5 bases each). V lost 1 base, J lost 3 bases, and 10 bases lay in between. The CDR3 is 14 residues long. From germline, CDR1 is MDHEN and CDR2 SYDVKM. CDR3: CASSLFQGDYEQYF. The CDR3 DNA sequence: TGTGCCAGCAGTTTATTTCAGGGAGACTACGAGCAGTACTTC. Variable domain in full (rest from reference TRBV28 and TRBJ2-7): DVKVTQSSRYLVKRTGEKVFLECVQDMDHENMFWYRQDPGLGLRLIYFSYDVKMKEKGDIPEGYSVSREKKERFSLILESASTNQTSMYLCASSLFQGDYEQYFGPGTRLTVT.

This clone was recorded a few times. This sequence joins TRBV2 and TRBJ2-7, with D perhaps TRBD2 (6 bases). Deletions cut 9 bases from V and 3 bases from J, with 15 bases between. Germline V CDR1 and CDR2: SNHLY, FYNNEI. This CDR3 is built from 13 residues. The CDR3 DNA follows: TGTGCCAGTCTCGGGGGAAGGGTCTACGAGCAGTACTTC. Amino acid sequence: CASLGGRVYEQYF.

The V and J genes are TRBV4-1 and TRBJ2-7, with 14 bases lining up with TRBD2. The CDR3 loop spans 18 amino acids. V lost 0 bases and J lost 3; bases outside the gene matches: 7. Germline V gene data show CDR1 as MGHRA and CDR2 as YSYEKL. The CDR3 DNA follows: TGCGCCAGCAGCCAAGAGACTAGCGGGAGGGCCTCCCTCTACGAGCAGTACTTC. It encodes CASSQETSGRASLYEQYF.

The chain links TRBV7-9 to TRBJ2-2; 14 bases agree with TRBD2. Germline V gene lookup returns CDR1 SEHNR and CDR2 FQNEAQ (reference sequence). The CDR3 is made up of 19 amino acids. The J segment lost 5 bases and the V segment lost 4 bases, leaving 12 bases of the junction unmatched. The CDR3 nucleotides are TGTGCCAGCAGCTCAGAGCCGGGACTAGCGGGAGTAGGGACCGGGGAGCTGTTTTTT. Protein sequence: CASSSEPGLAGVGTGELFF.

The rearrangement links TRBV18 to TRBJ2-7, with D perhaps TRBD1 (6 bases). V lost 3 bases to trimming and J lost 0 bases, with 15 bases between them. Germline V gives CDR1 KGHSH, CDR2 LQKENI. This CDR3 comprises 16 residues. For the CDR3, the DNA is TGTGCCAGCTCACCTAAGGACAGATCAAGCTCCTACGAGCAGTACTTC. Its translation is CASSPKDRSSSYEQYF.

This CDR3 is CASSSLSVQLIPNSTDTQYF. In DNA, the CDR3 is TGTGCCAGCAGCTCACTATCTGTCCAACTTATACCCAACAGCACAGATACGCAGTATTTT. The chain links TRBV27 to TRBJ2-3; D is ambiguous. Germline loops: CDR1 MNHEY, CDR2 SMNVEV (reference sequence). The CDR3 totals 20 residues. V shed 6 bases and J shed 0 bases, with 28 bases lying between them.

V is TRBV5-1 and J is TRBJ2-1, with no clear D. Germline CDR1 and CDR2: SGHRS and YFSETQ. V was pared by 2 bases and J by 7 bases, with 4 bases between. The length of the CDR3 is 11 residues. In DNA, the CDR3 is TGCGCCAGCAGCTTACTAAATGAGCAGTTCTTC. Protein product: CASSLLNEQFF.

The chain couples TRBV28 to TRBJ1-5; D is unclear. V was trimmed by 5 bases and J by 5 bases, leaving 10 bases between them. The CDR3 length is 13 residues. Germline assignment: CDR1 MDHEN and CDR2 SYDVKM. The CDR3, as DNA: TGTGCCAGCAGTCCGACCGAAGATCAGCCCCAGCATTTT. It is translated as CASSPTEDQPQHF.